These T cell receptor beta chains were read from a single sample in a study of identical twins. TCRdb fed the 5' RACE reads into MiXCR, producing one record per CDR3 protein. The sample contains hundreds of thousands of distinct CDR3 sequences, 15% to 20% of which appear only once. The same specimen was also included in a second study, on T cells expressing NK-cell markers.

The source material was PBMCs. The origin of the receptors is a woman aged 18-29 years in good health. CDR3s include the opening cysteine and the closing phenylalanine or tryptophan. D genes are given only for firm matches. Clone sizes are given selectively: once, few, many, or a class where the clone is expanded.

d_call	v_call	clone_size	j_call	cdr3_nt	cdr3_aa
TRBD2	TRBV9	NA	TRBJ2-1	TGTGCCAGCAGCGTAGAGCGGAGCGGGGATTTCGACAATGAGCAGTTCTTC	CASSVERSGDFDNEQFF
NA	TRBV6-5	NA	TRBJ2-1	TGTGCCAGCAGTTACTCGGGGGGCAACAATGAGCAGTTCTTC	CASSYSGGNNEQFF
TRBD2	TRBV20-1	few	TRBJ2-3	TGCAGTGCCGCGATGACTAGCGGAAGACCCACAGATACGCAGTATTTT	CSAAMTSGRPTDTQYF
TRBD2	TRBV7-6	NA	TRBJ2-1	TGTGCCAGCAGCTTAGATGGGGGGGCCTACAATGAGCAGTTCTTC	CASSLDGGAYNEQFF
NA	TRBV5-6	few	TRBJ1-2	TGTGCCAGCAGCTTGGGTCCAGGCACCTACTATGGCTACACCTTC	CASSLGPGTYYGYTF
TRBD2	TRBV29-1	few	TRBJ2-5	TGCAGCGTCCGGGGAGGGGTAAAGGGAGAGACCCAGTACTTC	CSVRGGVKGETQYF
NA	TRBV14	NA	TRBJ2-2	TGTGCCAGCAGCCAACAACTAAACACCGGGGAGCTGTTTTTT	CASSQQLNTGELFF
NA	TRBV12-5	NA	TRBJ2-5	TGTGCTAGTGGACCCGGGCACTCAGGACAAGAGACCCAGTACTTC	CASGPGHSGQETQYF
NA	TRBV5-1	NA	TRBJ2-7	TGCGCCAGCAGCTTGGAGGGGACGACATACTCCTACGAGCAGTACTTC	CASSLEGTTYSYEQYF
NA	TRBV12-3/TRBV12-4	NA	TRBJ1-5	TGTGCCAGCAGTTTAGTAAAAACCCAGCCCCAGCATTTT	CASSLVKTQPQHF
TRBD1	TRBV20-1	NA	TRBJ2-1	TGCAGTGCTTTGCCGGGACAGGGGGCCTACAATGAGCAGTTCTTC	CSALPGQGAYNEQFF
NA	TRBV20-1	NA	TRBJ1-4	TGCAGTGCTAGTAAGGTCCAGGGCAGTGAAAAACTGTTTTTT	CSASKVQGSEKLFF
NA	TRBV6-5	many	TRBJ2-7	TGTGCCAGCAGTTACTCGTACAGGGTTTACGAGCAGTACTTC	CASSYSYRVYEQYF
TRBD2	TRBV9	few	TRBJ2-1	TGTGCCAGCAGCGCAGCGGGGACTAGCGTATATGAGCAGTTCTTC	CASSAAGTSVYEQFF
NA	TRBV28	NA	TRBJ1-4	TGTGCCAGCTGGAGTTCAACTAATGAAAAACTGTTTTTT	CASWSSTNEKLFF
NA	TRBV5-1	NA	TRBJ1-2	TGCGCCAGCAGCTTGGAGCAGGGAGGCAACTATGGCTACACCTTC	CASSLEQGGNYGYTF
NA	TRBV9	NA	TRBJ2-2	TGTGCCAGCAGCGTAATTGCCGGGGAGCTGTTTTTT	CASSVIAGELFF
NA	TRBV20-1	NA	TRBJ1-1	TGCAGTGGTAAGGGACCCCGGCCGAACACTGAAGCTTTCTTT	CSGKGPRPNTEAFF
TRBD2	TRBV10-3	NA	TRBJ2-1	TGTGCCATCAGACTAGATAAGCGGGGCTACAATGAGCAGTTCTTC	CAIRLDKRGYNEQFF
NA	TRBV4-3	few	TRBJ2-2	TGCGCCAGCAGCCAAGACCCAGCTCCCGGGGAGCTGTTTTTT	CASSQDPAPGELFF
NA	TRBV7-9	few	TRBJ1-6	TGTGCCGCAGGACTGGCCAATTCACCCCTCCACTTT	CAAGLANSPLHF
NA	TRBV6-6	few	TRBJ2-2	TGTGCCAGCAGTTACGTACTGGGGGAGCTGTTTTTT	CASSYVLGELFF
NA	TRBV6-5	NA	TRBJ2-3	TGTGCCAGCAGTTACCCCGGTAGCGGAAGAGATACGCAGTATTTT	CASSYPGSGRDTQYF
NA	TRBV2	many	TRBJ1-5	TGTGCCAGCAGTGAAGCTACGGGGAATCAGCCCCAGCATTTT	CASSEATGNQPQHF
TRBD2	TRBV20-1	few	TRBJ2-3	TGCAGTGCTGTACGAGCGGGAGTGGCAGATACGCAGTATTTT	CSAVRAGVADTQYF
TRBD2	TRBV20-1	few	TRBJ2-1	TGCAGTATCATACTGACTAGCGCCAATGAGCAGTTCTTC	CSIILTSANEQFF
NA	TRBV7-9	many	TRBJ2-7	TGTGCCAGCAGCTTAGCCCCAGAGTACGAGCAGTACTTC	CASSLAPEYEQYF
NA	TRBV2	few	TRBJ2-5	TGTGCCAGCAGTGGCCCCGTCGGGACCCAGTACTTC	CASSGPVGTQYF
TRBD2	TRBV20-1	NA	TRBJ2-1	TGCAGTGCTAGTAACCCGGGACTAGCGATGGTTAATGAGCAGTTCTTC	CSASNPGLAMVNEQFF
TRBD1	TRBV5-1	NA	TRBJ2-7	TGCGCCAGCAGCTTGGCCTTCCAGGGGGTCGAGCAGTACTTC	CASSLAFQGVEQYF